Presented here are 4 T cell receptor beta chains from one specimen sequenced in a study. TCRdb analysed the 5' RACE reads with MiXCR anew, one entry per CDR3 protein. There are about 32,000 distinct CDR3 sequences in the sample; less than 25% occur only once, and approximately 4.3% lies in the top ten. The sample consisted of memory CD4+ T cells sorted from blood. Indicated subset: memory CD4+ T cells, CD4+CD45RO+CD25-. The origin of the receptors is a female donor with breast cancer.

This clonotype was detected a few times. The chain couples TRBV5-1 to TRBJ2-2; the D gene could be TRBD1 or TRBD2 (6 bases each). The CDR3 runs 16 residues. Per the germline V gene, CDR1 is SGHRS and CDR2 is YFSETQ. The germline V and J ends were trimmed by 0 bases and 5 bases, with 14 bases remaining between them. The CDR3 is CASSLESGAGTGELFF. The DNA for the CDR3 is TGCGCCAGCAGCTTGGAATCGGGGGCCGGAACCGGGGAGCTGTTTTTT. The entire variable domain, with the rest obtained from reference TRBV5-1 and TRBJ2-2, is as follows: KAGVTQTPRYLIKTRGQQVTLSCSPISGHRSVSWYQQTPGQGLQFLFEYFSETQRNKGNFPGRFSGRQFSNSRSEMNVSTLELGDSALYLCASSLESGAGTGELFFGEGSRLTVL.

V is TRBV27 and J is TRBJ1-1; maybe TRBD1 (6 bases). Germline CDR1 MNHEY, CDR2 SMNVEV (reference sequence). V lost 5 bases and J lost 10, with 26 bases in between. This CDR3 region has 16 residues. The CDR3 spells CASSPTSGAVGFSAFF. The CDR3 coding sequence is TGTGCCAGCAGTCCAACCTCGGGGGCGGTTGGGTTTTCAGCTTTCTTT.

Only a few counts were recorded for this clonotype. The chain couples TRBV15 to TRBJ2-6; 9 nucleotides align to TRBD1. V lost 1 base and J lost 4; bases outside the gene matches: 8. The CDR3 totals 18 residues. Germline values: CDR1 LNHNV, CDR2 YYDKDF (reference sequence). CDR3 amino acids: CATSRAGTGRRGANVLTF. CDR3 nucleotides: TGTGCCACCAGCAGAGCCGGGACAGGGAGGAGAGGGGCCAACGTCCTGACTTTC.

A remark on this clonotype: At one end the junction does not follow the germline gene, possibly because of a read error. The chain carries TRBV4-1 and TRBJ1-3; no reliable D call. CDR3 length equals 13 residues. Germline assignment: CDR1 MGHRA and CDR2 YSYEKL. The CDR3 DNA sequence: TGCGCCGGCAGCCAAAAGAGAGGAAACACCATATATTTT. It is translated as CAGSQKRGNTIYF.